This TCR beta chain stems from a study of neurological immune-mediated disorders. Points from the study as a whole: HTLV-1-associated myelopathy had the most TCR clonal expansion, whereas multiple sclerosis had the least (lower than in healthy controls).

This clonotype was detected many times. The antigen remains undetermined. The unsorted libraries were generated from a total of 2 million PBMCs, which had been stored in RNAlater at -80 C. The CDR3 loop spans 14 amino acids. Germline lookup yields CDR1 MDHEN and CDR2 SYDVKM. The ends were cut back, 6 bases at V and 1 base at J, with 12 bases in the middle. As for the cDNA, it was generated by 5'RACE with 10-nucleotide random UMIs. Over 180 million TCR-beta sequences (from 15-18 subjects) were yielded by each sequencing run. TCRdb ran MiXCR on the 5' RACE reads and lists one entry per CDR3 protein. The data hold about 79,000 distinct CDR3 sequences, with over 12% observed a single time.

Sequencing was done on a sample of PBMCs. The V call is TRBV28, the J call TRBJ2-5; no clear D. This TCR came from a woman aged 45-65 years in good health. CDR3: CASRPLGPQETQYF. CDR3 DNA: TGTGCCAGCAGACCCCTCGGGCCCCAAGAGACCCAGTACTTC.